This is a list of T cell receptor beta chains from one sample in a study of cytomegalovirus exposure and HLA in healthy donors. Some clones are missing from TCRdb's copy, which holds only in-frame ones; the method was immunoSEQ multiplex PCR. The sample table sets out roughly 60,000 clones. The sample taken for sequencing was PBMCs. The receptors were gathered from a young woman in good health and CMV-seronegative. CDR3s include the opening cysteine and the closing phenylalanine or tryptophan. The D gene is left open where the match is weak.

DNA	CDR3	D	V	J
TGCGCCAGCAGTGCCGACTTCGTCACTGAAGCTTTCTTT	CASSADFVTEAFF	NA	TRBV10-1	TRBJ1-1
TGTGCCAGCAGTCTCACTAGCCGCTCCACAGATACGCAGTATTTT	CASSLTSRSTDTQYF	NA	TRBV2	TRBJ2-3
TGTGCCAGCAGTTACGGCAGGGGGGCCACTGAAGCTTTCTTT	CASSYGRGATEAFF	TRBD1	TRBV6-5	TRBJ1-1
TGTGCCACCAGCAGAGACAGGGGGCTAAACTTTAACTATGGCTACACCTTC	CATSRDRGLNFNYGYTF	TRBD1	TRBV15	TRBJ1-2
TGTGCCAGCAGCCCTACAGGTCTGGCAGAGACCCAGTACTTC	CASSPTGLAETQYF	NA	TRBV28	TRBJ2-5
TGTGCCAGCAGTAGGCAGACAGGAAACACTGAAGCTTTCTTT	CASSRQTGNTEAFF	NA	TRBV6-1	TRBJ1-1
TGTGCCTTTACGGGACTAGACATGGAGACCCAGTACTTC	CAFTGLDMETQYF	TRBD2	TRBV30	TRBJ2-5
TGCAGCGTTGGACAGGGGGAGAGTCAGCCCCAGCATTTT	CSVGQGESQPQHF	TRBD1	TRBV29-1	TRBJ1-5
TGTGCCAGCAGTCCACGGGTGGTAGGTGCCGGGGAGCTGTTTTTT	CASSPRVVGAGELFF	NA	TRBV7-8	TRBJ2-2
TGTGCCAGTGGACAGACCAATCAGCCCCAGCATTTT	CASGQTNQPQHF	NA	TRBV19	TRBJ1-5
TGTGCCAGTAGTATCGGTTACGAGCAGTACTTC	CASSIGYEQYF	NA	TRBV19	TRBJ2-7
TGTGCCAGCAGCTTTGGACTAGCGGGACTAGCCAAAAACATTCAGTACTTC	CASSFGLAGLAKNIQYF	TRBD2	TRBV7-8	TRBJ2-4
TGTGCCAGCAGCTACGCGGAGTGGCAAGCTTTCTTT	CASSYAEWQAFF	NA	TRBV5-6	TRBJ1-1
TGTGCCAGCTCTCCCGGGACTAGCGTTTTCGGCTCCTACGAGCAGTACTTC	CASSPGTSVFGSYEQYF	TRBD2	TRBV18	TRBJ2-7
TGTGCCAGCAGTGAATCTAGGAATTCACCCCTCCACTTT	CASSESRNSPLHF	NA	TRBV6-1	TRBJ1-6
TGTGCCAGCAGTGTGGGACAGAGCTCCTACGAGCAGTACTTC	CASSVGQSSYEQYF	TRBD1	TRBV25-1	TRBJ2-7
TGTGCCAGCAGCCTCTTGGGGCTGTCGGAGACCCAGTACTTC	CASSLLGLSETQYF	NA	TRBV7-6	TRBJ2-5
TGTGCCAGCAGCCCACCAGGGGTAGGGGCCAACGTCCTGACTTTC	CASSPPGVGANVLTF	NA	TRBV11-2	TRBJ2-6
TGTGCCAGCAGCTTAATTGCGGGGGGTTCCTACGAGCAGTACTTC	CASSLIAGGSYEQYF	TRBD2	TRBV7-2	TRBJ2-7
TGTGCCAGCAGCTTACCCACAGGGCCCGCCCCTCTCTATGGCTACACCTTC	CASSLPTGPAPLYGYTF	NA	TRBV7-9	TRBJ1-2
TGTGCCAGCGGTTCAGACAGGGAACTAGAGACCCAGTACTTC	CASGSDRELETQYF	TRBD1	TRBV25-1	TRBJ2-5
TGCAGCGCACGAGGCGGGAACGGGAGGTCCTACAATGAGCAGTTCTTC	CSARGGNGRSYNEQFF	TRBD2	TRBV29-1	TRBJ2-1
TGTGCCAGCAGTCCCTGGACAGGGTTCGAGCAGTACTTC	CASSPWTGFEQYF	TRBD1	TRBV28	TRBJ2-7
TGTGCCAGCAGTGACGGTCTGTCGGGGAACTATGGCTACACCTTC	CASSDGLSGNYGYTF	NA	TRBV25-1	TRBJ1-2
TGTGCCAGCACCTTGGACTCGTCATACGAGCAGTACTTC	CASTLDSSYEQYF	NA	TRBV6-1	TRBJ2-7
TGTGCCAGCAGCCTATCAGGGGCTCAGCCCCAGCATTTT	CASSLSGAQPQHF	NA	TRBV9	TRBJ1-5